This T cell receptor (beta chain) appears in the sequencing data of a study of response to subunit inactivated influenza vaccine (dated by TCRdb to the late 2010s). Regarding the complete study: Deep quantitative profiling of the T cell receptor repertoire was used in the study to follow responses to a trivalent subunit inactivated influenza vaccine.

In its sample, this clonotype was seen many times. Its antigen specificity is not known. No quality values exist for individual bases; no much larger clone is one base distant. Explained via the paper, the time point label denotes: 45 days after influenza vaccine administration. Overall study results and their limits: The authors proposed that each seasonal influenza vaccination may bring in only a limited number of new T cells.

Taken from the germline V gene, the CDR1 and CDR2 loops are MDHEN and SYDVKM. Counted from cysteine to phenylalanine, this CDR3 has 15 amino acids. Only CDR3 DNA is held: 45 bases, read in frame from base 1. V was cut back by 6 bases and J by 5 bases, leaving a gap of 14 bases between them. The library came from RT-PCR. Instrument used: Illumina HiSeq 2500. The raw public reads went through TCRdb reprocessing: fastp at Q25, MiXCR clone calling, in-frame beta chains kept. CDR3 protein duplicates are merged, each entry listing the most common genes and DNA. Across this sample there are around 480,000 distinct CDR3 sequences, with about 10% seen only once. The ten biggest clones cover about 12% of the sample.

This sample comprised PBMCs from blood, obtained 45 days after vaccination. This sequence was found in a man between 50 and 59 years old who received an inactivated influenza vaccine. Donor details come from another sample of the same person, matched by shared clones. The sequence joins TRBV28 to TRBJ1-6; 5 matching bases give a weak D call of TRBD1. Read as DNA, the sequence is TGTGCCAGCAGACCCCAGGGTCTTGATAATTCACCCCTCCACTTT. This yields the protein CASRPQGLDNSPLHF.